A selection of T cell receptor beta chains follows, all from one sample in a study of metastatic and nonmetastatic thyroid tumors. Using MiXCR, TCRdb re-called clones from the PCR reads. Here the sample spans tens of thousands of clones, 12% being singletons. Sequencing input: tumor tissue. The source of these receptors is a female donor with papillary thyroid cancer or a benign thyroid nodule (not recorded which). Some clones in this sample may be carry-over from other donors' samples. Each CDR3 is given with its conserved first and last residue. D genes are given only for firm matches. Size is stated for part of the rows, as once, few or many counts, or as a class when the clone is expanded.

CDR3 protein: CASSLRRGRDTQYF
CDR3 DNA: TGTGCCAGCAGTTTGAGGAGGGGGAGAGATACGCAGTATTTT
V gene: TRBV6-1
D gene: NA
J gene: TRBJ2-3
clone size: many

CDR3 protein: CASSSTHSPLHF
CDR3 DNA: TGTGCCAGCAGCTCGACCCATTCACCCCTCCACTTT
V gene: TRBV5-4
D gene: NA
J gene: TRBJ1-6
clone size: many

CDR3 protein: CSGRGRLIWETQYF
CDR3 DNA: TGCAGTGGAAGGGGGAGGCTTATCTGGGAGACCCAGTACTTC
V gene: TRBV20-1
D gene: NA
J gene: TRBJ2-5
clone size: many

CDR3 protein: CASSLAGSGAKNIQYF
CDR3 DNA: TGCGCCAGCAGCTTGGCGGGATCCGGCGCCAAAAACATTCAGTACTTC
V gene: TRBV5-1
D gene: NA
J gene: TRBJ2-4
clone size: many

CDR3 protein: CASSLVIASTGELFF
CDR3 DNA: TGTGCCAGCAGCTTAGTTATAGCGAGCACCGGGGAGCTGTTTTTT
V gene: TRBV11-2
D gene: NA
J gene: TRBJ2-2
clone size: many

CDR3 protein: CASTKADRNPNQPQHF
CDR3 DNA: TGTGCCAGCACCAAAGCGGACAGGAATCCCAATCAGCCCCAGCATTTT
V gene: TRBV12-3/TRBV12-4
D gene: TRBD1
J gene: TRBJ1-5
clone size: few

CDR3 protein: CSARDGREKLFF
CDR3 DNA: TGCAGTGCTAGAGATGGAAGAGAAAAACTGTTTTTT
V gene: TRBV20-1
D gene: NA
J gene: TRBJ1-4
clone size: many

CDR3 protein: CASSPPVASYNEQFF
CDR3 DNA: TGCGCCAGCAGTCCTCCGGTAGCGAGCTACAATGAGCAGTTCTTC
V gene: TRBV10-2
D gene: NA
J gene: TRBJ2-1
clone size: NA

CDR3 protein: CASRMGGGNEKLFF
CDR3 DNA: TGTGCCAGCAGGATGGGCGGAGGTAATGAAAAACTGTTTTTT
V gene: TRBV6-1
D gene: NA
J gene: TRBJ1-4
clone size: many

CDR3 protein: CASSLGVQGYEQYF
CDR3 DNA: TGTGCCAGCAGCTTAGGGGTACAAGGCTACGAGCAGTACTTC
V gene: TRBV11-2
D gene: NA
J gene: TRBJ2-7
clone size: many

CDR3 protein: CAGSPDPTSYNEQFF
CDR3 DNA: TGCGCCGGCAGCCCTGACCCAACGTCGTACAATGAGCAGTTCTTC
V gene: TRBV5-1
D gene: NA
J gene: TRBJ2-1
clone size: few

CDR3 protein: CASSFRDRADGYTF
CDR3 DNA: TGTGCCAGCAGTTTCCGGGACAGGGCGGATGGCTACACCTTC
V gene: TRBV27
D gene: TRBD1
J gene: TRBJ1-2
clone size: medium-sized